Below, 19 T cell receptor beta chains from the same sample are listed, as sequenced in a study of cytomegalovirus exposure and HLA in healthy donors. Researchers ran the PCR with 60 Vbeta and 13 Jbeta primers. Sequenced by immunoSEQ multiplex PCR; TCRdb stores in-frame clones only, minus some. Seen here are 95,000 or so clones, 81% observed once, and the top ten hold approximately 3.9%. Source material: PBMCs. Source of these receptors: a woman aged 65 to 85 in good health and CMV-seropositive.

V usage is TRBV21-1 and J usage is TRBJ1-6; the table's D call of TRBD1 was not tested on the DNA. TRBV21-1 constitutes a pseudogene. The CDR3 runs 17 residues. The CDR3 sequence: CASSNNRGQGDNSPLHF. The DNA of the CDR3 is TGTGCCAGCAGCAATAATCGAGGACAGGGGGATAATTCACCCCTCCACTTT.

This clone was seen only once. The chain recombines TRBV7-9 with TRBJ2-7, with 8 bases identical to TRBD1. Germline V gives CDR1 SEHNR, CDR2 FQNEAQ (reference sequence). CDR3 length equals 12 residues. The CDR3 loop reads CVSSGTGLEQYF. CDR3 nucleotides: TGTGTCAGTTCCGGGACAGGCCTCGAGCAGTACTTC.

V and J are TRBV28 and TRBJ2-5; 11 bases map to TRBD2. This CDR3 contains 15 residues. Germline assignment: CDR1 MDHEN and CDR2 SYDVKM. Germline trimming cut 6 bases from V and 0 bases from J; bases unmatched to any gene: 3. This chain's CDR3 is CASRVAGGYQETQYF. CDR3 bases: TGTGCCAGCAGAGTAGCGGGAGGGTACCAAGAGACCCAGTACTTC.

The chain has TRBV7-8 and TRBJ2-7, with TRBD2 matching 8 bases. The germline V gene encodes CDR1 SGHVS and CDR2 FQNEAQ. The CDR3 is made up of 16 amino acids. The junction had 10 bases not matched to a gene; V was cut back by 5 bases and J by 1 base. The CDR3 nucleotides read TGTGCCAGCAGCGCTCCTCCGCGGGAGGTTTCCTACGAGCAGTACTTC. Its translation is CASSAPPREVSYEQYF.

V is TRBV7-2 and J is TRBJ1-3; D not certain. Between the trimmed V and J ends, which lost 0 bases and 0 bases, there was a span of 9 bases. The CDR3 extends over 16 amino acids. Germline CDR1 and CDR2: SGHTA and FQGNSA. CDR3 DNA sequence: TGTGCCAGCAGCTTAGCCGAGGGTAGCTCTGGAAACACCATATATTTT. It is translated as CASSLAEGSSGNTIYF.

The V and J genes are TRBV7-3 and TRBJ2-2; D possibly corresponds to TRBD2 (5 bases). V lost 4 bases and J 1 base, leaving 13 bases between the germline ends. Per the germline V gene, CDR1 is SGHTA and CDR2 is FQGTGA. This CDR3 comprises 16 residues. CDR3 loop: CASSSQSGMNTGELFF. The CDR3 coding sequence is TGTGCCAGCAGCTCACAAAGCGGAATGAACACCGGGGAGCTGTTTTTT.

V gene TRBV2 combines with J gene TRBJ2-1; 9 bases agree with TRBD2. The germline V gene has CDR1 SNHLY and CDR2 FYNNEI. The J segment lost 8 bases and the V segment lost 5 bases, leaving 10 bases of the junction unmatched. CDR3 length: 15 residues. For the CDR3, the DNA is TGTGCCAGCAGTCAGGCGGGAGGGCCTAAGGATGAGCAGTTCTTC. It translates to CASSQAGGPKDEQFF.

V and J are TRBV10-2 and TRBJ2-2, with D possibly TRBD2 on 6 matching bases. This CDR3 is built from 14 residues. CDR1 and CDR2 (germline): WSHSY, SAAADI. V was trimmed by 6 bases and J by 5 bases, leaving 13 bases between them. In nucleotides, the CDR3 is TGCGCCAGCAGGATTTCTGGGGGGACCGGGGAGCTGTTTTTT. This sequence encodes CASRISGGTGELFF.

The rearrangement uses TRBV19 and TRBJ1-4; no reliable D call. The CDR3 sequence is 14 residues long. Germline CDR1 reads LNHDA; CDR2 reads SQIVND (reference sequence). V lost 6 bases and J 0 bases, leaving 8 bases between the germline ends. The chain's CDR3 is CASSYDATNEKLFF. The CDR3 nucleotides read TGTGCCAGTAGCTACGATGCAACTAATGAAAAACTGTTTTTT.

The rearrangement uses TRBV6-1 and TRBJ2-7; the D gene is possibly TRBD1 (6 bases). Per the germline V gene, CDR1 is MNHNS and CDR2 is SASEGT. With 4 bases removed from V and 3 bases from J, the gap between germline ends came to 10 bases. This CDR3 comprises 13 residues. CDR3: CASSGGGFYEQYF. CDR3 DNA: TGTGCCAGCAGTGGAGGGGGTTTCTACGAGCAGTACTTC.

The rearrangement links TRBV30 to TRBJ2-1, with 13 bases identical to TRBD2. J was trimmed by 6 bases and V by 7 bases; bases with no gene match: 6. The CDR3 is 14 amino acids. Germline CDR1 and CDR2: GTSNPN and SVGIG (reference sequence). CDR3 amino acids: CAYSGLAGTNEQFF. In DNA, the CDR3 is TGTGCCTACTCGGGACTAGCGGGAACCAATGAGCAGTTCTTC.

This chain uses TRBV7-3 with TRBJ2-1; 8 positions agree with TRBD1. The V gene end was trimmed by 4 bases and the J gene end by 0 bases; junction bases not matched to a gene: 2. Looked up from germline, CDR1 is SGHTA and CDR2 is FQGTGA. The CDR3 totals 15 residues. Written as DNA, the CDR3 is TGTGCCAGCAGCTCCACAGGGGGCTCCTACAATGAGCAGTTCTTC. This encodes CASSSTGGSYNEQFF. Full variable domain (outside the CDR3, taken from reference TRBV7-3 and TRBJ2-1): GAGVSQTPSNKVTEKGKYVELRCDPISGHTALYWYRQSLGQGPEFLIYFQGTGAADDSGLPNDRFFAVRPEGSVSTLKIQRTERGDSAVYLCASSSTGGSYNEQFFGPGTRLTVL.

This clone has more than one count but fewer than ten. As DNA, the CDR3 is TGTGCCACCCGAACCGGGAGGCGAACCGGGGAGCTGTTTTTT. Translating it yields CATRTGRRTGELFF. The V and J genes are TRBV13 and TRBJ2-2; 7 bases line up with TRBD2. After removal of 10 bases from V and 5 bases from J, the junction contained 10 bases not matched to a gene. The CDR3 is made up of 14 amino acids. Germline-derived CDR1 and CDR2 are PRHDT and FYEKMQ (reference sequence).

The rearrangement uses TRBV7-2 and TRBJ2-3; D gene unclear. The CDR3 runs 14 residues. Deletions cut 1 base from V and 7 bases from J, with 12 bases between. Germline lookup yields CDR1 SGHTA and CDR2 FQGNSA. The CDR3: CASSLVGGGNTQYF. For the CDR3, the DNA is TGTGCCAGCAGCTTAGTTGGCGGTGGAAATACGCAGTATTTT.

The chain uses TRBV27 and TRBJ2-7; 10 bases fit TRBD2. Germline V lookup: CDR1 MNHEY, CDR2 SMNVEV (reference sequence). The CDR3 runs 19 residues. J was trimmed by 2 bases and V by 5 bases; bases with no gene match: 18. The CDR3 loop reads CASSPLAGVPPNGAYEQYF. CDR3 in DNA: TGTGCCAGCAGTCCCCTAGCGGGAGTGCCTCCGAACGGGGCCTACGAGCAGTACTTC.

In this sample, this clone turned up a few times. This chain links TRBV6-1 with TRBJ1-5; possible D gene TRBD1, 5 bases. The CDR3 consists of 16 residues. Per the germline V gene, CDR1 is MNHNS and CDR2 is SASEGT. The ends were cut back, 2 bases at V and 1 base at J, with 12 bases in the middle. CDR3 sequence reads: CASSENLPGSNQPQHF. The CDR3 DNA is TGTGCCAGCAGTGAAAATCTCCCAGGGAGCAATCAGCCCCAGCATTTT.

This chain joins TRBV2 and TRBJ1-2; 10 nucleotides agree with TRBD1. V shed 9 bases and J 0 bases; nucleotides not matched to a gene: 7. The CDR3 sequence is 15 residues long. Germline CDR1 reads SNHLY; CDR2 reads FYNNEI. Here the CDR3 reads CASRRDRGSNYGYTF. CDR3 DNA: TGTGCCAGTCGGAGGGACAGGGGTTCTAACTATGGCTACACCTTC.

The gene calls are TRBV7-9 and TRBJ2-1; 9 bases fit TRBD2. The junction had 14 bases not matched to a gene; V was cut back by 5 bases and J by 15 bases. The CDR3 covers 14 residues. Germline V gives CDR1 SEHNR, CDR2 FQNEAQ (reference sequence). The CDR3 is CASSPYNGAGGPFF. Written as DNA, the CDR3 is TGTGCCAGCAGCCCCTATAATGGGGCGGGAGGGCCGTTCTTC.

The chain couples TRBV5-1 to TRBJ2-1, with D perhaps assigned TRBD1 or TRBD2 (6 bases each). CDR3 length: 14 residues. V was pared by 4 bases and J by 9 bases, with 17 bases between. The germline gives CDR1 SGHRS, CDR2 YFSETQ. The CDR3 coding sequence is TGCGCCAGCAGCCTGGGGGCGGGAAAGGGTGAGCAGTTCTTC. Translating it yields CASSLGAGKGEQFF.